The 11 T cell receptor beta chains below were found in one sample sequenced in a study of blood T cell repertoires in COVID-19. Assay: immunoSEQ multiplex PCR; the TCRdb copy retains only in-frame clones and omits some. The sample lists tens of thousands of clones; 83% were seen once. Sequenced: peripheral blood. The receptor set was obtained from a woman aged 55-75 years with acute or convalescent COVID-19.

CDR3 amino acids: CASSLVGGDRGEETQYF. The CDR3 DNA follows: TGTGCCAGCAGCTTAGTCGGCGGGGACAGAGGGGAAGAGACCCAGTACTTC. The chain couples TRBV11-2 to TRBJ2-5, with a possible D match to TRBD1 (7 bases). Germline V gene sequence: CDR1 SGHAT, CDR2 FQNNGV. Trimming cost V 1 base and J 3 bases, with 18 bases left between them. The CDR3 sequence is 17 residues long.

J is TRBJ2-1 and V is TRBV3-1 (or the pseudogene TRBV3-2); D possibly corresponds to TRBD2 (5 bases). The CDR3 totals 16 residues. From germline, CDR1 is LGHDT and CDR2 YNNKEL (reference sequence). V shed 6 bases and J shed 0 bases, with 15 bases lying between them. In nucleotides, the CDR3 is TGTGCCAGCAGGCGTTCCGCGGGCCTCTCCTACAATGAGCAGTTCTTC. Amino acids: CASRRSAGLSYNEQFF.

This chain connects TRBV14 to TRBJ1-1, with D possibly TRBD1 on 5 matching bases. Per germline, CDR1 SGHDN and CDR2 FVKESK. Trimming stripped 4 bases from V and 3 bases from J, with 12 bases between. The CDR3 has 14 amino acids. The CDR3, as DNA: TGTGCCAGCAGCCTGCAGGGCGCACACACTGAAGCTTTCTTT. It is translated as CASSLQGAHTEAFF.

V is TRBV5-1 and J is TRBJ2-1, with 7 nucleotides matching TRBD2. The length of the CDR3 is 15 residues. CDR1 and CDR2 (germline): SGHRS, YFSETQ. Germline trimming cut 4 bases from V and 6 bases from J; bases unmatched to any gene: 10. CDR3 sequence: CASSRRGGAVNEQFF. DNA for the CDR3: TGCGCCAGCAGCAGACGGGGAGGGGCAGTCAATGAGCAGTTCTTC. Complete variable domain (other parts from reference TRBV5-1 and TRBJ2-1): KAGVTQTPRYLIKTRGQQVTLSCSPISGHRSVSWYQQTPGQGLQFLFEYFSETQRNKGNFPGRFSGRQFSNSRSEMNVSTLELGDSALYLCASSRRGGAVNEQFFGPGTRLTVL.

The chain uses TRBV6-1 and TRBJ2-3; 11 bases agree with TRBD2. Germline trimming cut 3 bases from V and 4 bases from J; bases unmatched to any gene: 3. Per germline, CDR1 MNHNS and CDR2 SASEGT. This CDR3 is 15 amino acids long. The CDR3 DNA follows: TGTGCCAGCAGTGAGACTAGCGGGGCGGCAGATACGCAGTATTTT. Its translation is CASSETSGAADTQYF.

V usage is TRBV19 and J usage is TRBJ1-2, with D possibly TRBD1 on 5 matching bases. The germline V gene has CDR1 LNHDA and CDR2 SQIVND (reference sequence). V gave up 5 bases and J gave up 8 bases, with 9 bases separating them. This CDR3 region has 11 residues. CDR3 residues: CASSVGGGYTF. CDR3 coding DNA: TGTGCCAGTAGTGTCGGGGGAGGCTACACCTTC.

This clone occurred a few times. V is TRBV19 and J is TRBJ1-2, with TRBD1 as a possible D gene (5 bases). CDR1 and CDR2 (germline): LNHDA, SQIVND (reference sequence). The V gene lost 7 bases and the J gene lost 2 bases, with 14 bases spanning the gap. This CDR3 region has 14 residues. In DNA form, the CDR3 reads TGTGCCAGTATTGGCAGGGAGGGAAACTATGGCTACACCTTC. This encodes CASIGREGNYGYTF.

In this sample, this clone turned up a few times. The chain links TRBV5-5 to TRBJ1-2; weak D call: TRBD1 (5 bases). CDR1 is SGHKS, CDR2 YYEKEE, per germline (reference sequence). The ends were cut back, 0 bases at V and 2 bases at J, with 5 bases in the middle. This CDR3 is 13 amino acids long. As DNA, the CDR3 is TGTGCCAGCAGCTTGGCAGGGAACTATGGCTACACCTTC. It translates to CASSLAGNYGYTF.

V and J are TRBV10-2 and TRBJ1-2; D is possibly TRBD1 (6 bases). CDR1 WSHSY and CDR2 SAAADI come from the germline V gene. This CDR3 is built from 16 residues. V shed 3 bases and J shed 6 bases, with 20 bases lying between them. CDR3 in amino acids: CASSDWGGPGGHGYTF. CDR3 DNA: TGCGCCAGCAGTGACTGGGGGGGTCCCGGGGGCCATGGCTACACCTTC.

V gene TRBV7-3 combines with J gene TRBJ2-5; the match to TRBD2 covers 7 bases. Germline trimming cut 5 bases from V and 10 bases from J; bases unmatched to any gene: 10. Germline values: CDR1 SGHTA, CDR2 FQGTGA. This CDR3 contains 13 residues. CDR3 protein: CASSQGAGEVQYF. The CDR3 coding sequence is TGTGCCAGCAGCCAAGGGGCGGGGGAGGTCCAGTACTTC.

The rearrangement joins TRBV10-2 to TRBJ2-7; D not resolved. V dropped 3 bases and J dropped 1 base, with 4 bases sitting between them. Germline V gene sequence: CDR1 WSHSY, CDR2 SAAADI. There are 12 residues in the CDR3. The CDR3 DNA sequence: TGCGCCAGCAGTGAACAGTCCTACGAGCAGTACTTC. It translates to CASSEQSYEQYF.